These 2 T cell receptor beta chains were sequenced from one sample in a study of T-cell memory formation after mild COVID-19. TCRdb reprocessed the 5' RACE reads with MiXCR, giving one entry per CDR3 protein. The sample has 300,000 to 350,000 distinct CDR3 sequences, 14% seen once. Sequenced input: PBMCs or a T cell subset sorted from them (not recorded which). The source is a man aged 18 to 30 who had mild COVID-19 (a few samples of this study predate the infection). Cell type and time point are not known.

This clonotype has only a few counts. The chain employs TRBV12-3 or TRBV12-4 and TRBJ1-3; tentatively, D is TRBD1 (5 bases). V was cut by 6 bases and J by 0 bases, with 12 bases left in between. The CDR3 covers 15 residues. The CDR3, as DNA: TGTGCCAGCAGACTAGACAGCACCTCTGGAAACACCATATATTTT. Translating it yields CASRLDSTSGNTIYF.

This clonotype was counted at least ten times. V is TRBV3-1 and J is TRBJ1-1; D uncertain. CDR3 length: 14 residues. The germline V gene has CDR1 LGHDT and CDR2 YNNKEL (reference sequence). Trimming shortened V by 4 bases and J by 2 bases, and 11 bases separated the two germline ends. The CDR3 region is CASSLNRVNTEAFF. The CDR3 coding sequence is TGTGCCAGCAGCCTAAATCGAGTAAACACTGAAGCTTTCTTT.